The present T cell receptor (beta chain) was sequenced within a study of blood T cell repertoires in COVID-19. The wider study: Sites in the United States, Italy and Spain provided acute and convalescent COVID-19 samples. T cells, B-cell-depleted T cells, or PBMCs supplied cDNA or gDNA.

There are 16 residues in the CDR3. Germline lookup yields CDR1 MDHEN and CDR2 SYDVKM. The V end lost 6 bases, the J end lost 0 bases, and 17 bases lay between the germline ends. In its sample, this clone was seen a few times. Authors' methods: Cell counts per sample came from amplifying reference gene primers. Profiled with immunoSEQ multiplex PCR; TCRdb holds only in-frame clones, not every one. V, J and clone size derive from that table, while D and trimming were established from the DNA sequence. Here the sample spans fewer than 200,000 clones, over 70% being singletons. The gene calls are TRBV28 and TRBJ1-1; a possible D gene is TRBD1 (6 bases). The sample comprised peripheral blood. The TCR sequence derives from a man aged 55-75 years with acute or convalescent COVID-19. The CDR3 nucleotides are TGTGCCAGCAGCCCTCGGGACATCCTCATGAACACTGAAGCTTTCTTT. The encoded protein is CASSPRDILMNTEAFF.